The clone carrying this T cell receptor (beta chain) showed up just a few times. Trimming stripped 4 bases from V and 6 bases from J, with 13 bases between. The CDR3 covers 14 residues. The germline V gene has CDR1 SGHTA and CDR2 FQGNSA. TCRdb recomputed calls from the 5' RACE reads with MiXCR, one row per CDR3 protein. The table records roughly 240,000 distinct CDR3 sequences, about 16% of them present only once. These data originate in a study of T-cell memory formation after mild COVID-19. The chain carries TRBV7-2 and TRBJ1-5, with D perhaps matching TRBD1 (6 bases). The sample consisted of PBMCs or a T cell subset sorted from them (not recorded which). The origin of this receptor is an adult woman who had mild COVID-19 (a few samples of this study predate the infection). Cell type and time point are not known. CDR3 coding DNA: TGTGCCAGCAGCTCCGCGGGGGGCGCTCAGCCCCAGCATTTT. This translates into CASSSAGGAQPQHF.